This T cell receptor (beta chain) is drawn from a study of Ad26.COV2.S vaccination and SARS-CoV-2 variants. Study-wide background: Ad26.COV2.S arm of COV1001 included the donor. Participants got Ad26.COV2.S intramuscularly, once or twice 56 days apart. Overall study results and limits: Vaccinees and placebo recipients showed similar non-spike TCR breadth.

On this clone: Its specificity is not known.

The V gene's germline CDR1 is LGHDT and CDR2 YNNKEL (reference sequence). The CDR3 contains 13 residues. Trimming removed 8 bases at V and 4 bases at J, with 14 bases between. The treatment here: 15 to 20 received Ad26.COV2.S at low or high dose, single or two shots; several received placebo; per-sample allocation not given. Day 63 after the first vaccine or placebo injection was the time point for sampling. The shot given was an Ad26 vector that makes Wuhan-strain SARS-CoV-2 spike. TCRdb's copy holds only in-frame clones and misses some; the assay was immunoSEQ multiplex PCR. The sample lists 300,000 to 500,000 clones, approximately 90% seen once, with about 3.6% in the top ten.

The sequence was collected from a person between 18 and 59 years old who received the Ad26.COV2.S COVID-19 vaccine or a placebo. The J gene is TRBJ1-1, the V gene TRBV3-1 (or the pseudogene TRBV3-2), with D tentatively TRBD1 (6 bases). This material consisted of peripheral blood, taken in a trial of Ad26.COV2.S vaccine versus placebo. CDR3 in DNA: TGTGCCAGCGGCACAGGGTACAGCACTGAAGCTTTCTTT. This codes for CASGTGYSTEAFF.